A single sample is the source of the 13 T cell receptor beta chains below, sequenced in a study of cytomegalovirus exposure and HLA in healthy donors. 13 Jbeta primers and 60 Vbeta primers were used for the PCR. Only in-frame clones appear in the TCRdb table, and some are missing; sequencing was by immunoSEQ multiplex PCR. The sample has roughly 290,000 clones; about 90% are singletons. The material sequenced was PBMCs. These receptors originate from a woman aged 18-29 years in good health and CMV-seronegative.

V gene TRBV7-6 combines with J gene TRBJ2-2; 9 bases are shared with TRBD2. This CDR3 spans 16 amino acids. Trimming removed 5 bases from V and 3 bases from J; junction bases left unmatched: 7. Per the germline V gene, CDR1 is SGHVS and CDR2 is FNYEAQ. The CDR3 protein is CASSLATSGYTGELFF. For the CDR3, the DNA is TGTGCCAGCAGCCTGGCTACTAGCGGGTACACCGGGGAGCTGTTTTTT. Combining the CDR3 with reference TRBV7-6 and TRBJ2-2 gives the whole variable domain GAGVSQSPRYKVTKRGQDVALRCDPISGHVSLYWYRQALGQGPEFLTYFNYEAQQDKSGLPNDRFSAERPEGSISTLTIQRTEQRDSAMYRCASSLATSGYTGELFFGEGSRLTVL.

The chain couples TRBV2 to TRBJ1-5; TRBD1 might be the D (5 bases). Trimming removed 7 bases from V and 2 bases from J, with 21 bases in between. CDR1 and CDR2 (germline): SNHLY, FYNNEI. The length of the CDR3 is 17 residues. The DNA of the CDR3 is TGTGCCAGCACACTTCGGGGGGGGGAGGGAGGCAATCAGCCCCAGCATTTT. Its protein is CASTLRGGEGGNQPQHF.

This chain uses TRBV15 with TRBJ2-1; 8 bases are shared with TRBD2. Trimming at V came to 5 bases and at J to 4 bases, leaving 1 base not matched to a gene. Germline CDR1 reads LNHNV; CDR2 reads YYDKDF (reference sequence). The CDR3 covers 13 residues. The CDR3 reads CATSQRGYNEQFF. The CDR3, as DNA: TGTGCCACCAGCCAGCGGGGGTACAATGAGCAGTTCTTC.

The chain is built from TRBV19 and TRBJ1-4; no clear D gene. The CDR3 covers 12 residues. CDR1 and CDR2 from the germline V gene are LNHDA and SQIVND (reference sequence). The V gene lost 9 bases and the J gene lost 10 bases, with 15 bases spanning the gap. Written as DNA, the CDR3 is TGTGCCAGCATGGGCCTTGGATTAAAACTGTTTTTT. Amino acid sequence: CASMGLGLKLFF. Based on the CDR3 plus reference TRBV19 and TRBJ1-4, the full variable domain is DGGITQSPKYLFRKEGQNVTLSCEQNLNHDAMYWYRQDPGQGLRLIYYSQIVNDFQKGDIAEGYSVSREKKESFPLTVTSAQKNPTAFYLCASMGLGLKLFFGSGTQLSVL.

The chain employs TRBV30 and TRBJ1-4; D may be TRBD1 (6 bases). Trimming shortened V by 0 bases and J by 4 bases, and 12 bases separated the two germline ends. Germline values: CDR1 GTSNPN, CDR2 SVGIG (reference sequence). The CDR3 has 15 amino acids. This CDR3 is CAWSVLQGINEKLFF. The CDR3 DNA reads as TGTGCCTGGAGTGTACTACAGGGTATTAATGAAAAACTGTTTTTT. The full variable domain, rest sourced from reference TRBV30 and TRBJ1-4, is SQTIHQWPATLVQPVGSPLSLECTVEGTSNPNLYWYRQAAGRGLQLLFYSVGIGQISSEVPQNLSASRPQDRQFILSSKKLLLSDSGFYLCAWSVLQGINEKLFFGSGTQLSVL.

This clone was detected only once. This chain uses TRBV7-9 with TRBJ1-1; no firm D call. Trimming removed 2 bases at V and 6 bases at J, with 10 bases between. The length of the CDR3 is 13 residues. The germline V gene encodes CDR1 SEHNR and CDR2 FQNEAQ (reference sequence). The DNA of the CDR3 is TGTGCCAGCAGCTTAATAGATGTCCCTGAAGCTTTCTTT. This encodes CASSLIDVPEAFF.

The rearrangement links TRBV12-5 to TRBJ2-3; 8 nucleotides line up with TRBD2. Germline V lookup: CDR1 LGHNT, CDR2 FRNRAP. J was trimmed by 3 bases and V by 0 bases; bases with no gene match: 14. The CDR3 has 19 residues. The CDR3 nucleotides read TGTGCTAGTGGTTTGGTTCCTAGCGGGCAGTCAGGAACGACAGATACGCAGTATTTT. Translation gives CASGLVPSGQSGTTDTQYF.

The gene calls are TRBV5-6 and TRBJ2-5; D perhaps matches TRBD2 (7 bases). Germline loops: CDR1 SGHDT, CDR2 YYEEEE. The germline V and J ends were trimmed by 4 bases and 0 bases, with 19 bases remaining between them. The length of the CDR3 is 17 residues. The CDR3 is CASSLLGAGAYQETQYF. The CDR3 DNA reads TGTGCCAGCAGCCTCCTTGGGGCGGGGGCGTACCAAGAGACCCAGTACTTC.

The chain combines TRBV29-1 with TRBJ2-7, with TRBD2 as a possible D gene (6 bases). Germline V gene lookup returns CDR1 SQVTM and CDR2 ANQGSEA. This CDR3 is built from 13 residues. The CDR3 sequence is CRGRRELPTKQYF. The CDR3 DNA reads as TGCAGGGGTAGGCGGGAACTACCTACCAAGCAGTACTTC.

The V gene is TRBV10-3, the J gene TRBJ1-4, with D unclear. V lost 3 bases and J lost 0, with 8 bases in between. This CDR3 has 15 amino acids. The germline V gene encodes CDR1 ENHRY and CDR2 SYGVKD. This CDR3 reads CAISDFLATNEKLFF. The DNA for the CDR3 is TGTGCCATCAGTGATTTTCTCGCAACTAATGAAAAACTGTTTTTT.

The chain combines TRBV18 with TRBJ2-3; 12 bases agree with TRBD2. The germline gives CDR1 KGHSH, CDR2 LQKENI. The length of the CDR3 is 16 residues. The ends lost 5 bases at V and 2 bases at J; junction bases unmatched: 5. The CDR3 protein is CASSGRTSGVTDTQYF. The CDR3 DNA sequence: TGTGCCAGCTCAGGGAGGACTAGCGGGGTCACAGATACGCAGTATTTT.

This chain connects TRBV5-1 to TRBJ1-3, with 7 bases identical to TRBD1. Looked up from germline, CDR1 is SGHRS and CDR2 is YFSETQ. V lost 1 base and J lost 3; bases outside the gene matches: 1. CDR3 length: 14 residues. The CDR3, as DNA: TGCGCCAGCAGCTTGACAGGGGATGGAAACACCATATATTTT. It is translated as CASSLTGDGNTIYF.

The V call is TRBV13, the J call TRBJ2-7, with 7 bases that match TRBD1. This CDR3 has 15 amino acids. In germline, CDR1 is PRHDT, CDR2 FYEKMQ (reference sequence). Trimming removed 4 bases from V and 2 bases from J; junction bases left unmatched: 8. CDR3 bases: TGTGCCAGCAGCTCAAGGGGACAGACGACCTACGAGCAGTACTTC. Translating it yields CASSSRGQTTYEQYF. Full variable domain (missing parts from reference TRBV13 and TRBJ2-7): AAGVIQSPRHLIKEKRETATLKCYPIPRHDTVYWYQQGPGQDPQFLISFYEKMQSDKGSIPDRFSAQQFSDYHSELNMSSLELGDSALYFCASSSRGQTTYEQYFGPGTRLTVT.